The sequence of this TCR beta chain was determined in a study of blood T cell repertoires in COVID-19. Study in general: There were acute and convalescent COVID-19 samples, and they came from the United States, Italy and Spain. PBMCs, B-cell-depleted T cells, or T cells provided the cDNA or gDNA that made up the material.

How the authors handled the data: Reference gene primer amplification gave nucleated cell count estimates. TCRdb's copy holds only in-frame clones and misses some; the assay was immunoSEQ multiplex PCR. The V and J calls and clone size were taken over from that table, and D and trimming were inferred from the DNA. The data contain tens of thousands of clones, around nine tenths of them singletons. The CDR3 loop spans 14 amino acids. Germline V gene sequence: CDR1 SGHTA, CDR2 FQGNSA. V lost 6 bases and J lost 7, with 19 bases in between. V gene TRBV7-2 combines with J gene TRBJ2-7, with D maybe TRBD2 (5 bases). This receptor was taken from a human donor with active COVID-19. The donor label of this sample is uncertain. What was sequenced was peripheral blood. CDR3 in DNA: TGTGCCAGCAGTCAACGGTGGGGTGGCGGGGAGCAGTACTTC. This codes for CASSQRWGGGEQYF.